The 20 T cell receptor beta chains below come from one sample, sequenced in a study of T cell responses to AZD1222 COVID-19 vaccine. Sequencing used immunoSEQ multiplex PCR; TCRdb keeps in-frame clones, though not all of them. The table lists some 100,000 clones, 92% of them singletons, with roughly 3.1% in the top ten. This specimen consisted of peripheral blood, obtained 28 days after the second AZD1222 dose. The receptors were sampled from an adult who received the AZD1222 COVID-19 vaccine.

This chain links TRBV7-2 with TRBJ1-6; D remains unclear. The germline V gene has CDR1 SGHTA and CDR2 FQGNSA. V was cut by 4 bases and J by 4 bases, with 8 bases left in between. The CDR3 loop spans 14 amino acids. CDR3 sequence (DNA): TGTGCCAGCAGCTCCCAAAAGTATAATTCACCCCTCCACTTT. Translated: CASSSQKYNSPLHF.

This chain uses TRBV30 with TRBJ2-7; 7 bases agree with TRBD1. This CDR3 has 13 amino acids. The V gene end was trimmed by 0 bases and the J gene end by 4 bases; junction bases not matched to a gene: 3. CDR1 is GTSNPN, CDR2 SVGIG, per germline (reference sequence). The CDR3 loop reads CAWSVGGRYEQYF. The DNA for the CDR3 is TGTGCCTGGAGTGTAGGGGGCAGGTACGAGCAGTACTTC.

The chain's CDR3 is CASSYSGAGLPQHF. CDR3 nucleotides: TGTGCCAGCAGTTACTCGGGCGCAGGGCTTCCCCAGCATTTT. The chain links TRBV6-2 or TRBV6-3 to TRBJ1-5, with a tentative D call TRBD1 (5 bases). Germline V gives CDR1 MNHEY, CDR2 SVGEGT. The ends were cut back, 0 bases at V and 10 bases at J, with 13 bases in the middle. This CDR3 spans 14 amino acids.

The CDR3 DNA reads TGTGCCAGCAGCAATGACAGGATCTATGGCTACACCTTC. Amino acid sequence: CASSNDRIYGYTF. The rearrangement links TRBV6-5 to TRBJ1-2; perhaps TRBD1 as D (6 bases). This CDR3 has 13 residues. Per the germline V gene, CDR1 is MNHEY and CDR2 is SVGAGI. Trimming stripped 6 bases from V and 4 bases from J, with 12 bases between.

The chain employs TRBV3-1 (or the pseudogene TRBV3-2) and TRBJ2-3; D may be TRBD1 (6 bases). V lost 1 base to trimming and J lost 3 bases, with 8 bases between them. Germline CDR1 reads LGHDT; CDR2 reads YNNKEL (reference sequence). This CDR3 contains 14 residues. For the CDR3, the DNA is TGTGCCAGCAGCCAAGGTAGGGGGACAGATACGCAGTATTTT. Translation: CASSQGRGTDTQYF.

V usage is TRBV5-4 and J usage is TRBJ1-1; possibly TRBD1 for D (5 bases). The CDR3 totals 11 residues. Deletions cut 2 bases from V and 7 bases from J, with 6 bases between. From germline, CDR1 is SGHNT and CDR2 YYREEE (reference sequence). The chain's CDR3 is CASSLRGEAFF. DNA of the CDR3: TGTGCCAGCAGCTTAAGGGGTGAAGCTTTCTTT.

V and J are TRBV18 and TRBJ2-7; D call uncertain. The CDR3 sequence is 16 residues long. Germline assignment: CDR1 KGHSH and CDR2 LQKENI. V lost 2 bases, J lost 2 bases, and 16 bases lay in between. CDR3 loop: CASSPTPPDGTYEQYF. Written as DNA, the CDR3 is TGTGCCAGCTCACCAACTCCCCCGGACGGAACCTACGAGCAGTACTTC. Drawing the rest from reference TRBV18 and TRBJ2-7, the complete variable domain is NAGVMQNPRHLVRRRGQEARLRCSPMKGHSHVYWYRQLPEEGLKFMVYLQKENIIDESGMPKERFSAEFPKEGPSILRIQQVVRGDSAAYFCASSPTPPDGTYEQYFGPGTRLTVT.

This clone was counted ten times or more. V gene TRBV3-1 (or the pseudogene TRBV3-2) combines with J gene TRBJ1-5; D gene uncertain. Germline CDR1 and CDR2: LGHDT and YNNKEL (reference sequence). V was clipped by 4 bases and J by 9 bases, with 19 bases between them. This CDR3 comprises 15 residues. The chain's CDR3 is CASSPGGWGTRPQHF. The CDR3 DNA is TGTGCCAGCAGCCCCGGTGGTTGGGGAACTCGGCCCCAGCATTTT.

The gene calls are TRBV3-1 (or the pseudogene TRBV3-2) and TRBJ1-1; D remains ambiguous. Trimming left V 1 base short and J 4 bases short, with 7 bases between. The CDR3 is 13 amino acids. Germline CDR1 LGHDT, CDR2 YNNKEL (reference sequence). The CDR3 here is CASSQARSTEAFF. CDR3 coding DNA: TGTGCCAGCAGCCAAGCGCGCAGCACTGAAGCTTTCTTT.

For the CDR3, the DNA is TGTGCCAGCAGCTTACGACAAATTAATGAAAAACTGTTTTTT. Translation gives CASSLRQINEKLFF. The chain is built from TRBV13 and TRBJ1-4; D is ambiguous. The V end lost 2 bases, the J end lost 4 bases, and 8 bases lay between the germline ends. Germline V gene data show CDR1 as PRHDT and CDR2 as FYEKMQ (reference sequence). The CDR3 totals 14 residues. The whole variable domain, filled in from reference TRBV13 and TRBJ1-4, reads AAGVIQSPRHLIKEKRETATLKCYPIPRHDTVYWYQQGPGQDPQFLISFYEKMQSDKGSIPDRFSAQQFSDYHSELNMSSLELGDSALYFCASSLRQINEKLFFGSGTQLSVL.

This chain links TRBV5-8 with TRBJ2-4; 10 positions match TRBD1. The germline V gene has CDR1 SGHTS and CDR2 YDEGEE. J lost 7 bases, V lost 2 bases, and 6 bases had no gene match. This CDR3 is built from 15 residues. The CDR3 sequence is CASSFLGTGVNIQYF. CDR3 coding DNA: TGTGCCAGCAGCTTCCTCGGGACAGGGGTCAACATTCAGTACTTC.

The chain couples TRBV4-1 to TRBJ1-2; no reliable D call. This CDR3 has 15 amino acids. Germline loops: CDR1 MGHRA, CDR2 YSYEKL. Trimming shortened V by 0 bases and J by 8 bases, and 16 bases separated the two germline ends. Here the CDR3 reads CASSQESGGSYGYTF. DNA of the CDR3: TGCGCCAGCAGCCAAGAGAGTGGAGGATCTTACGGCTACACCTTC.

This clone was seen only once. J is TRBJ2-2 and V is TRBV1; TRBD1 is the table's D call and was not checked against the DNA. TRBV1 is deemed a pseudogene. This CDR3 has 18 amino acids. The CDR3 DNA reads TGCACCAGCAGCTCCTCTCCGGGACAGAGACCGAACACCGGGGAGCTGTTTTTT. Its translation: CTSSSSPGQRPNTGELFF.

The rearrangement uses TRBV25-1 and TRBJ1-1; 10 positions match TRBD1. CDR1 and CDR2 (germline): MGHDK, SYGVNS. The ends lost 1 base at V and 1 base at J; junction bases unmatched: 0. This CDR3 region has 15 residues. The CDR3 spells CASSEWTGGNTEAFF. The CDR3 DNA is TGTGCCAGCAGTGAATGGACAGGGGGGAACACTGAAGCTTTCTTT.

This clone was detected only once. The chain employs TRBV7-5 and TRBJ2-3. TRBV7-5 is a listed pseudogene. The CDR3 has 14 residues. CDR3 sequence: CVRSLTASTDTQYF. For the CDR3, the DNA is TGTGTCAGAAGCCTCACCGCTAGCACAGATACGCAGTATTTT.

The CDR3 coding sequence is TGTGCCAGCAGCGTAGGGGTCGCTGCTTTCTTT. Residues: CASSVGVAAFF. The V and J genes are TRBV7-9 and TRBJ1-1, with D maybe TRBD1 (5 bases). Germline-derived CDR1 and CDR2 are SEHNR and FQNEAQ (reference sequence). The ends were cut back, 5 bases at V and 11 bases at J, with 12 bases in the middle. This CDR3 contains 11 residues.

This chain links TRBV12-1 with TRBJ2-6; the D call of TRBD2 is as the table states it, not checked on the DNA. TRBV12-1 is described as a pseudogene. The CDR3 is made up of 21 amino acids. The DNA of the CDR3 is TGTGCCAGCAAAAACCCGGGACTAGCGGGGGCAAGCATCTCTGGGGCCAACGTCCTGACTTTC. Translation: CASKNPGLAGASISGANVLTF.

The chain couples TRBV28 to TRBJ2-1, with 13 bases aligning to TRBD2. CDR1 MDHEN and CDR2 SYDVKM come from the germline V gene. V was pared by 5 bases and J by 8 bases, with 6 bases of the junction left unmatched. The CDR3 loop spans 15 amino acids. This CDR3 is CASSVLAGGSDEQFF. DNA of the CDR3: TGTGCCAGCAGTGTACTAGCGGGGGGGTCCGATGAGCAGTTCTTC. Looking up the rest from reference TRBV28 and TRBJ2-1 gives the full variable domain: DVKVTQSSRYLVKRTGEKVFLECVQDMDHENMFWYRQDPGLGLRLIYFSYDVKMKEKGDIPEGYSVSREKKERFSLILESASTNQTSMYLCASSVLAGGSDEQFFGPGTRLTVL.

The chain links TRBV12-3 or TRBV12-4 to TRBJ1-5; D gene unclear. The CDR3 has 13 amino acids. Between the trimmed V and J ends, which lost 2 bases and 3 bases, there was a span of 5 bases. The CDR3 is CASSLQFNQPQHF. DNA of the CDR3: TGTGCCAGCAGTTTACAATTCAATCAGCCCCAGCATTTT.

The chain combines TRBV7-8 with TRBJ1-5, with a tentative D call TRBD1 (5 bases). This CDR3 is built from 15 residues. V lost 1 base, J lost 4 bases, and 11 bases lay in between. CDR1 and CDR2 (germline): SGHVS, FQNEAQ. The CDR3 coding sequence is TGTGCCAGCAGCTTAGAAGGGGCCCTGAATCAGCCCCAGCATTTT. Its protein product is CASSLEGALNQPQHF.